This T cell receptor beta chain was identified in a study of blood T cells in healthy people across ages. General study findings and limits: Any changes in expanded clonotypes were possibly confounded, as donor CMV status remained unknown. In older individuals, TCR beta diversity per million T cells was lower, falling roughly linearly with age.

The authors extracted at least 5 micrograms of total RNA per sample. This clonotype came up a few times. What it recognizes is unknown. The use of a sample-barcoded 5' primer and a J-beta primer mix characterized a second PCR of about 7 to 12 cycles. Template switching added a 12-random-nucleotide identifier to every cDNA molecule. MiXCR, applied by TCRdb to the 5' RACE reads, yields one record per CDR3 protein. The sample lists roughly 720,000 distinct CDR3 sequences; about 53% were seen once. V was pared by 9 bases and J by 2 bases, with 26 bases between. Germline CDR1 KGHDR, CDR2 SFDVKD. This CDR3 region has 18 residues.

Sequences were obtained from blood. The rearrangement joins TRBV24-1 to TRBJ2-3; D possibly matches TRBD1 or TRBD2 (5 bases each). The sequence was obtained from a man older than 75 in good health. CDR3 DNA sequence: TGTGCCACCGGGGCCGCTCTGGGCCGGGAAAGCTCCACAGATACGCAGTATTTT. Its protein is CATGAALGRESSTDTQYF.